This T cell receptor (beta chain) was identified during a study of T cell repertoires in cytomegalovirus infection. Via MiXCR, TCRdb re-called the reads, giving one row per CDR3 protein. The data show 450,000 to 650,000 distinct CDR3 sequences, 26% seen once. Between the trimmed V and J ends, which lost 0 bases and 1 base, there was a span of 7 bases. CDR3 length equals 14 residues. CDR1 and CDR2 from the germline V gene are SGDLS and YYNGEE. This receptor was obtained from a human donor in good health (CMV status not recorded). Some clones in this sample may be carry-over from other donors' samples. Material for sequencing was PBMCs. The rearrangement uses TRBV9 and TRBJ1-1, with unresolved D. CDR3 DNA: TGTGCCAGCAGCGTAGCTGCAGGGAACACTGAAGCTTTCTTT. It specifies CASSVAAGNTEAFF.